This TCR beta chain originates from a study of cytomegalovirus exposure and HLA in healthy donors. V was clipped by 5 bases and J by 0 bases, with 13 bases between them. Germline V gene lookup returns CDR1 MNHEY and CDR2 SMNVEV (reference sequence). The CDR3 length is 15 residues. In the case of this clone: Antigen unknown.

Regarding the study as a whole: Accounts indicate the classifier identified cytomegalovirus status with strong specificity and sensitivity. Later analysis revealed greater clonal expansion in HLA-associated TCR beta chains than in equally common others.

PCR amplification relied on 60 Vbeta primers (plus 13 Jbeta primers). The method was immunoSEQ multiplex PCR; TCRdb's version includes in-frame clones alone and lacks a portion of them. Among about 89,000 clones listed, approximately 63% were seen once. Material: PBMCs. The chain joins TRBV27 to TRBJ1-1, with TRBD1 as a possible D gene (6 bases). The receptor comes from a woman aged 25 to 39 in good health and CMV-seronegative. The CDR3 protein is CASSALTGLNTEAFF. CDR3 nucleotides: TGTGCCAGCAGTGCCCTGACAGGACTGAACACTGAAGCTTTCTTT.